These 11 T cell receptor beta chains share one sample of origin, sequenced in a study of beta chain features in type 1 diabetes. The authors reverse transcribed all of the isolated RNA, so sequencing captured expressed TCRB transcripts. Assay used: immunoSEQ multiplex PCR; TCRdb lists only in-frame clones, some missing. The table records 40,000 to 55,000 clones, 35% to 55% of them present only once. Findings and caveats of the study: Researchers report that Type 1 diabetes patients had moderately but significantly shorter TCRB CDR3s across all four CD4+ subsets.

No antigen has been assigned to these receptors. Sequencing was carried out using stem cell memory CD4+ T cells from blood. All receptors come from a man younger than 45 with type 1 diabetes.

This clone is a singleton in its sample. The chain recombines TRBV28 with TRBJ2-2; D perhaps matches TRBD1 (5 bases). Germline V lookup: CDR1 MDHEN, CDR2 SYDVKM. The CDR3 runs to 17 residues. V dropped 3 bases and J dropped 4 bases, with 18 bases sitting between them. The CDR3 DNA reads as TGTGCCAGCAGTTTTGCGCAGGGCCACACATTCACCGGGGAGCTGTTTTTT. Protein: CASSFAQGHTFTGELFF.

This clone was seen only a few times. The chain has TRBV4-2 and TRBJ2-1; D is perhaps TRBD2 (6 bases). Germline V CDR1 and CDR2: LGHNA, YNFKEQ. CDR3 length equals 17 residues. V shed 4 bases and J shed 8 bases, with 24 bases lying between them. CDR3 nucleotide sequence: TGTGCCAGCAGCCGGAAAGCTCGGCGGGATGATCGTCATGAGCAGTTCTTC. Encoded protein: CASSRKARRDDRHEQFF.

There are a few counts of this clone. J is TRBJ2-7 and V is TRBV9; TRBD2 is a possible D gene (6 bases). The CDR3 is made up of 15 amino acids. The germline V gene encodes CDR1 SGDLS and CDR2 YYNGEE. Trimming shortened V by 0 bases and J by 2 bases, and 12 bases separated the two germline ends. The CDR3 DNA reads as TGTGCCAGCAGCGTAGCAACTAGCTCTCCCTACGAGCAGTACTTC. Translating gives CASSVATSSPYEQYF.

This clone has just a few counts. The chain combines TRBV7-2 with TRBJ2-2; TRBD2 agrees at 9 bases. V shed 6 bases, J shed 2 bases, and the junction held 7 bases outside the gene matches. Germline V CDR1 and CDR2: SGHTA, FQGNSA. The CDR3 spans 16 residues. The DNA for the CDR3 is TGTGCCAGCAGATTCGGACTAGCGCTAAACACCGGGGAGCTGTTTTTT. Translating it yields CASRFGLALNTGELFF.

The rearrangement links TRBV6-1 to TRBJ2-5; D is undetermined. CDR3 size: 13 residues. Per germline, CDR1 MNHNS and CDR2 SASEGT. The V end was cut by 6 bases, the J end by 5 bases, with 13 bases between. In nucleotides, the CDR3 is TGTGCCAGCAGCATCGCGCCGGTCGAGACCCAGTACTTC. Translated: CASSIAPVETQYF.

The rearrangement joins TRBV11-1 to TRBJ2-1, with 14 bases matching TRBD2. Trimming took 5 bases from V and 7 from J; bases not matched to a gene: 7. In germline, CDR1 is SGHAT, CDR2 FQDESV (reference sequence). CDR3 size: 16 residues. The chain's CDR3 is CASSKRLAGGPNEQFF. The CDR3 DNA reads TGTGCCAGCAGCAAACGACTAGCGGGAGGGCCAAATGAGCAGTTCTTC.

The chain combines TRBV2 with TRBJ2-1; perhaps TRBD1 as D (5 bases). V lost 8 bases and J 6 bases, leaving 14 bases between the germline ends. CDR1 SNHLY and CDR2 FYNNEI come from the germline V gene. CDR3 size: 13 residues. The CDR3 loop is CASLRELGNEQFF. DNA for the CDR3: TGTGCCAGCCTCAGGGAATTAGGCAATGAGCAGTTCTTC.

CDR3: CASSPGTGTDTQYF. In nucleotides, the CDR3 is TGTGCCAGCTCACCCGGGACAGGGACAGATACGCAGTATTTT. The rearrangement uses TRBV18 and TRBJ2-3; 9 bases agree with TRBD1. CDR3 length: 14 residues. The germline CDR1 and CDR2 sequences are KGHSH and LQKENI. Trimming cost V 3 bases and J 3 bases; bases outside gene matches: 1.

The rearrangement joins TRBV28 to TRBJ1-2; D unresolved. The germline CDR1 and CDR2 sequences are MDHEN and SYDVKM. Trimming cost V 5 bases and J 2 bases, with 9 bases left between them. The CDR3 extends over 13 amino acids. The DNA for the CDR3 is TGTGCCAGCAGTCCCGGTGAGAACTATGGCTACACCTTC. Its protein product is CASSPGENYGYTF.

This sequence joins TRBV9 and TRBJ2-1; 10 nucleotides align to TRBD2. J was trimmed by 0 bases and V by 0 bases; bases with no gene match: 6. From germline, CDR1 is SGDLS and CDR2 YYNGEE. This CDR3 region has 18 residues. CDR3 residues: CASSVGLAGASSYNEQFF. In DNA form, the CDR3 reads TGTGCCAGCAGCGTAGGTCTAGCGGGGGCTAGCTCCTACAATGAGCAGTTCTTC.

The CDR3 DNA follows: TGTGCCAGCAGCCCCGGTAGGGGGACGTACAATGAGCAGTTCTTC. As protein: CASSPGRGTYNEQFF. The chain carries TRBV9 and TRBJ2-1, with a weak D call TRBD1 (6 bases). With 4 bases removed from V and 4 bases from J, the gap between germline ends came to 15 bases. The V gene's germline CDR1 is SGDLS and CDR2 YYNGEE. CDR3 length: 15 residues.